Shown below are 10 T cell receptor gamma chains from a single sample sequenced in a study of Vδ1+ human thymocytes. Findings of the study overall: In the thymus, TRG and TRD repertoires looked highly polyclonal with Gaussian CDR3 lengths.

What these receptors recognize is not known. Extracted RNA was reverse transcribed into cDNA. CDR3 amplicons came from multiplex PCR with pooled V-gene forward and constant-region reverse primers. TCRdb redid the clone calls on the multiplex PCR reads with CATT. The profile covers over 25,000 gamma-chain clones, with around 18% appearing a single time and 1.8% taken by the ten largest. Sequencing used Vdelta1+ gamma-delta thymocytes from the thymus. Documented subset: FACS-sorted CD3+ TCRalphabeta- TCRVdelta1+ TCRVdelta2- thymocytes. Source of these receptors: a boy under two years old who had congenital heart surgery.

This clone has only a few counts. The rearrangement uses TRGV9 and TRGJP1. Trimming took 1 base from V and 12 from J; bases not matched to a gene: 11. Germline CDR1 reads GITISATS; CDR2 reads ISYDGTV (reference sequence). This CDR3 comprises 14 residues. For the CDR3, the DNA is TGTGCCTTGTGGGAGGTCCCGAGGTGTCGGTTCAAGATATTT. As protein: CALWEVPRCRFKIF.

The sample holds a few counts of this clone. The chain recombines TRGV9 with TRGJ1 or TRGJ2. J was trimmed by 7 bases and V by 3 bases; bases with no gene match: 9. There are 13 residues in the CDR3. The germline CDR1 and CDR2 sequences are GITISATS and ISYDGTV (reference sequence). The CDR3 region is CALWEPWRYKKLF. CDR3 in DNA: TGTGCCTTGTGGGAGCCCTGGCGCTATAAGAAACTCTTT.

The chain carries TRGV3 and TRGJ1 or TRGJ2. There are 13 residues in the CDR3. The V gene's germline CDR1 is VTNTFY and CDR2 YDVSTARD (reference sequence). Germline trimming cut 4 bases from V and 10 bases from J; bases unmatched to any gene: 13. The CDR3 sequence is CATWDRLAWKKLF. CDR3 DNA: TGTGCCACCTGGGATAGGCTCGCCTGGAAGAAACTCTTT.

The chain employs TRGV5 and TRGJP2. CDR3 length: 13 amino acids. The junction had 6 bases not matched to a gene; V was cut back by 0 bases and J by 11 bases. The germline V gene has CDR1 VINAFY and CDR2 YDVSNSKD. This CDR3 is CATWDRELWIKTF. In DNA form, the CDR3 reads TGTGCCACCTGGGACAGGGAGCTCTGGATCAAGACGTTT.

This clone was recorded only once. The junction shows a germline mismatch at one end, possibly a read error. The same CDR3 is also encoded by other DNA sequences in this sample. V gene TRGV5 combines with J gene TRGJ1 or TRGJ2. The CDR3 spans 14 residues. Germline V gene lookup returns CDR1 VINAFY and CDR2 YDVSNSKD. In DNA form, the CDR3 reads TGTGCCACCTGGGACAGGCTCGGTCATTATAAGAAGCTCTTT. Its translation: CATWDRLGHYKKLF.

On this clone: The sample holds other DNA sequences that translate to the same CDR3. The chain carries TRGV4 and TRGJ1 or TRGJ2. The ends lost 3 bases at V and 4 bases at J; junction bases unmatched: 3. The CDR3 totals 12 residues. The germline V gene has CDR1 EGSTGY and CDR2 YDSYTSSV. CDR3 amino acids: CATWDSYYKKLF. The DNA of the CDR3 is TGTGCCACCTGGGATTCCTATTATAAGAAACTCTTT.

About this clone itself: The identical CDR3 is also encoded by other nucleotide sequences in the sample. The chain recombines TRGV9 with TRGJP. The J segment lost 4 bases and the V segment lost 2 bases, leaving 2 bases of the junction unmatched. CDR1 is GITISATS and CDR2 is ISYDGTV in the germline V gene (reference sequence). This CDR3 contains 16 residues. CDR3 sequence reads: CALWEDQELGKKIKVF. DNA for the CDR3: TGTGCCTTGTGGGAGGACCAAGAGTTGGGCAAAAAAATCAAGGTATTT.

This sequence joins TRGV8 and TRGJ1 or TRGJ2. CDR3 length: 11 residues. J lost 12 bases, V lost 3 bases, and 8 bases had no gene match. Germline V gene lookup returns CDR1 VENAVY and CDR2 YDSYNSRV. The CDR3 protein is CATWDGERKLF. CDR3 DNA: TGTGCCACCTGGGATGGGGAAAGGAAACTCTTT.

The chain has TRGV4 and TRGJ1 or TRGJ2. V shed 1 base, J shed 11 bases, and the junction held 5 bases outside the gene matches. The CDR3 has 11 residues. The V gene's germline CDR1 is EGSTGY and CDR2 YDSYTSSV. CDR3 bases: TGTGCCACCTGGGATGGAGTTGAGAAACTCTTT. Protein: CATWDGVEKLF.

There are a few counts of this clone. The junction departs from germline at one end; a sequencing error may be responsible. The sample contains more than one DNA sequence encoding this CDR3. The chain carries TRGV2 and TRGJ1 or TRGJ2. CDR3 length equals 13 residues. CDR1 is EGSNGY and CDR2 is YDSYNSKV in the germline V gene. The CDR3 region is CATWDGLGYKKLF. The CDR3 DNA follows: TGTGCCACCTGGGACGGGCTAGGTTATAAGAAGCTCTTT.